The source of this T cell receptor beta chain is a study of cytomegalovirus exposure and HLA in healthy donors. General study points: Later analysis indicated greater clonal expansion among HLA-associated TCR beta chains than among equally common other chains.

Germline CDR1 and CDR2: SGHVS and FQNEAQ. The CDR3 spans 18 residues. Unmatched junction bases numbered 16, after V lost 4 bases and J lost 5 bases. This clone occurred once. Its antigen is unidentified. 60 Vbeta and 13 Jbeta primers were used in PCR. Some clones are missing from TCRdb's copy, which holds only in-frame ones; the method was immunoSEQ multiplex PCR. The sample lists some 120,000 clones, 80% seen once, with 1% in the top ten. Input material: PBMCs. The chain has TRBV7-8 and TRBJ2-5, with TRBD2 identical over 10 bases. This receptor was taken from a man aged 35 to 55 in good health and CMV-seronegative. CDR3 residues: CASSYRGGKELAGETQYF. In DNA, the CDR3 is TGTGCCAGCAGCTACAGGGGAGGAAAAGAACTAGCGGGGGAGACCCAGTACTTC.